This passage covers 10 T cell receptor beta chains from one sample sequenced in a study of regulatory T cells in long-lasting Graves disease. Sample time point: newly diagnosed GD, antithyroid drugs for less than 3 months. RNA from PBMCs was the source of the TCR library. Arm-PCR of CDR3 regions and iRepertoire HTBI primers were the basis on which TCR beta libraries were built. Using its own MiXCR run on the multiplex PCR reads, TCRdb lists one record per CDR3 protein. The data hold 500,000 to 700,000 distinct CDR3 sequences, with less than 20% observed a single time. The data also belong to a second study, concerning T cells in Graves' hyperthyroidism and ophthalmopathy.

Sequenced material: peripheral blood mononuclear cells (PBMCs), taken at new diagnosis, from a patient treated with antithyroid drugs. These receptors were collected from a woman in her twenties or thirties with Graves disease.

This clonotype showed up many times. V is TRBV11-1 and J is TRBJ2-1; D remains unclear. CDR3 length: 12 residues. CDR1 is SGHAT, CDR2 FQDESV, per germline (reference sequence). Between the trimmed V and J ends, which lost 2 bases and 6 bases, there was a span of 5 bases. CDR3 residues: CASSLNSNEQFF. The CDR3 bases are TGTGCCAGCAGCTTAAACAGCAATGAGCAGTTCTTC. The variable domain in full, with the rest retrieved from reference TRBV11-1 and TRBJ2-1, is EAEVAQSPRYKITEKSQAVAFWCDPISGHATLYWYRQILGQGPELLVQFQDESVVDDSQLPKDRFSAERLKGVDSTLKIQPAELGDSAMYLCASSLNSNEQFFGPGTRLTVL.

The J gene is TRBJ2-7, the V gene TRBV2; D remains unclear. This CDR3 has 12 residues. CDR1 and CDR2 (germline): SNHLY, FYNNEI. V was trimmed by 4 bases and J by 4 bases, leaving 8 bases between them. Here the CDR3 reads CASSADGYEQYF. CDR3 nucleotides: TGTGCCAGCAGTGCGGACGGATACGAGCAGTACTTC.

This clonotype was counted between two and nine times. The gene calls are TRBV18 and TRBJ2-7; D assignment may be TRBD1 or TRBD2 (6 bases each). V lost 0 bases and J lost 4, with 10 bases in between. The CDR3 contains 14 residues. Germline V CDR1 and CDR2: KGHSH, LQKENI. The CDR3 DNA sequence: TGTGCCAGCTCACCACCGGGGGGCCAATACGAGCAGTACTTC. Its protein product is CASSPPGGQYEQYF.

This clonotype was seen many times. The rearrangement links TRBV28 to TRBJ1-3; D may be TRBD1 (5 bases). Germline CDR1 is MDHEN and CDR2 is SYDVKM. CDR3 length: 16 amino acids. V was shortened by 2 bases and J by 4 bases, with 15 bases between the two germline ends. Here the CDR3 DNA reads TGTGCCAGCAGTTTACCCCTGGGCAGGGTAGGAAACACCATATATTTT. Translation: CASSLPLGRVGNTIYF.

V is TRBV6-1 and J is TRBJ2-5; 8 nucleotides match TRBD2. In germline, CDR1 is MNHNS, CDR2 SASEGT. V gave up 6 bases and J gave up 1 base; unmatched junction bases: 4. The CDR3 has 14 residues. CDR3 sequence: CASSAGGPQETQYF. In DNA form, the CDR3 reads TGTGCCAGCAGCGCGGGAGGACCCCAAGAGACCCAGTACTTC.

The chain combines TRBV28 with TRBJ2-6, with D uncertain. This CDR3 contains 15 residues. V lost 6 bases and J 0 bases, leaving 9 bases between the germline ends. Per the germline V gene, CDR1 is MDHEN and CDR2 is SYDVKM. CDR3 coding DNA: TGTGCCAGCAGGCCTTCCCTCTCTGGGGCCAACGTCCTGACTTTC. Translated, it gives CASRPSLSGANVLTF.

Details on this clonotype: This may be a read error, as it is one base from a much larger clone. The chain has TRBV7-9 and TRBJ2-1; tentative D call: TRBD2 (5 bases). Germline V lookup: CDR1 SEHNR, CDR2 FQNEAQ (reference sequence). The CDR3 extends over 14 amino acids. For the CDR3, the DNA is TGTGCCAGCAGCTCTAGCTCCCAGCGGAATGAGCATTTCTTC. This codes for CASSSSSQRNEHFF. Full variable domain (remainder filled in from reference TRBV7-9 and TRBJ2-1): DTGVSQNPRHKITKRGQNVTFRCDPISEHNRLYWYRQTLGQGPEFLTYFQNEAQLEKSRLLSDRFSAERPKGSFSTLEIQRTEQGDSAMYLCASSSSSQRNEHFFGPGTRLTVL.

This clonotype was seen at least ten times. The chain couples TRBV2 to TRBJ1-5; D is perhaps TRBD1 (5 bases). Germline V gene data show CDR1 as SNHLY and CDR2 as FYNNEI. This CDR3 has 14 residues. The ends were cut back, 5 bases at V and 9 bases at J, with 17 bases in the middle. This CDR3 is CASSRRGEGSPQHF. The CDR3 nucleotides read TGTGCCAGCAGTCGGCGGGGGGAAGGGTCGCCCCAGCATTTT.

The chain uses TRBV5-1 and TRBJ2-7, with D perhaps matching TRBD2 (5 bases). The length of the CDR3 is 14 residues. The V gene's germline CDR1 is SGHRS and CDR2 YFSETQ. V lost 0 bases and J 5 bases, leaving 12 bases between the germline ends. The CDR3 nucleotides read TGCGCCAGCAGCTTGGGGGGAGTCCTACACGAGCAGTACTTC. Amino acids: CASSLGGVLHEQYF.

This clonotype was seen repeatedly, ten times or more. J is TRBJ2-1 and V is TRBV18; 8 bases line up with TRBD1. This CDR3 is built from 14 residues. The V and J ends lost 8 bases and 6 bases, in that order; junction bases with no gene match: 9. The germline V gene encodes CDR1 KGHSH and CDR2 LQKENI. The CDR3 sequence is CASSPGTGGNEQFF. CDR3 in DNA: TGTGCCAGCAGCCCGGGGACAGGCGGCAATGAGCAGTTCTTC.